This T cell receptor (beta chain) was documented in a study of T cell repertoires and HLA-DP antigens. On the study more broadly: Alloreactive CD4+ T cells targeted HLA-DP on transduced HeLa. Donors were two male and one female, aged 18-to-29 to 60-to-69.

In regard to this clone: What it binds is unknown.

The PCR primers covered 54 TRBV and 13 TRBJ segments. Only in-frame clones appear in the TCRdb table, and some are missing; sequencing was by immunoSEQ multiplex PCR. In the table there are fewer than 95,000 clones, approximately 89% of which are singletons. Germline V gene lookup returns CDR1 SEHNR and CDR2 FQNEAQ (reference sequence). Trimming left V 5 bases short and J 3 bases short, with 13 bases between. The CDR3 is 14 amino acids. This receptor was obtained from a man in his fifties or sixties in good health and CMV-seronegative. This sequence joins TRBV7-9 and TRBJ2-5, with a tentative D call TRBD2 (6 bases). Sequenced sample: CD4+ T cells from PBMCs. CDR3 region: CASSATRGKETQYF. CDR3 DNA sequence: TGTGCCAGCAGCGCCACTCGGGGGAAAGAGACCCAGTACTTC.